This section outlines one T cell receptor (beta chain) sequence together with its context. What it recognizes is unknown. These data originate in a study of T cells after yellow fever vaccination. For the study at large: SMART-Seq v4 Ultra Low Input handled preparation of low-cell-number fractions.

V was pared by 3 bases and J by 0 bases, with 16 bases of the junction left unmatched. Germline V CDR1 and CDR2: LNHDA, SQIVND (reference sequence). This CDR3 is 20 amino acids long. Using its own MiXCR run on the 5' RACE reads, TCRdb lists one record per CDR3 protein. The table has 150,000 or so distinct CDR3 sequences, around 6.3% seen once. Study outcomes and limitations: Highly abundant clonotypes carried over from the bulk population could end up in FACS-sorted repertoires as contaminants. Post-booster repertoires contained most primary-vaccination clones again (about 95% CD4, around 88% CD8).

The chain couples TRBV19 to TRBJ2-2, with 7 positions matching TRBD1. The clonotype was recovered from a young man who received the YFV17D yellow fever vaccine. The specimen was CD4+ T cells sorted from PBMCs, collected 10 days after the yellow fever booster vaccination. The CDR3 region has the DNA TGTGCCAGTAGTATCACGGCTAGGACAGGTTCCCACGCGAACACCGGGGAGCTGTTTTTT. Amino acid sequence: CASSITARTGSHANTGELFF.